Described below is a single T cell receptor beta chain sequence and its context. The target antigen is unknown. The sample comes from a study of siplizumab effects on memory and regulatory T cells. General study points: Sequences below about 10^-5 frequency were poorly captured, limiting mapping of alloreactive clones. No assignable naive or memory phenotype existed for roughly 80-96% of proliferating CD4+ or CD8+ clones. Memory cells seemed less diverse than naive T cells, which seemed major alloresponse contributors.

The assay was immunoSEQ multiplex PCR, and TCRdb's table has in-frame clones only and misses some. The data contain about 120,000 clones, roughly 89% of them seen just once; the ten biggest clones take up roughly 1.4%. The germline V gene encodes CDR1 SGHTA and CDR2 FQGTGA. The J segment lost 4 bases and the V segment lost 1 base, leaving 7 bases of the junction unmatched. The CDR3 consists of 16 residues. The chain recombines TRBV7-3 with TRBJ2-1; TRBD2 matches at 7 bases. Sequencing was carried out using CD4+ T cells sorted from blood. This TCR came from a human donor in good health. CDR3 DNA: TGTGCCAGCAGCTTAATCGCTAGCGGAAAGTACAATGAGCAGTTCTTC. Translation gives CASSLIASGKYNEQFF.